The clone carrying this T cell receptor (beta chain) has a handful of counts. Its specificity is not known. This sample is drawn from a study of PD-1 blockade in classical Hodgkin lymphoma. Study context: Patients in the cohort were put on intravenous nivolumab, 3 mg/kg every 2 weeks. Study-wide points: CD4+ TCR diversity, unlike CD8+, rose significantly by C4D1. Prior to therapy, complete responders displayed diversity much like that of newly diagnosed patients.

Exposure to brentuximab vedotin varied, and each patient had relapsed following autologous stem cell transplantation. Classification of best responses gave complete response, partial response or progressive disease. Only in-frame clones appear in the TCRdb table, and some are missing; sequencing was by immunoSEQ multiplex PCR. The sample holds fewer than 45,000 clones, around 78% seen once. This specimen consisted of peripheral blood mononuclear cells (PBMCs), obtained at baseline. This sequence originates from a human donor with classical Hodgkin lymphoma.

This CDR3 is CASSFRGAHKETQYF. CDR3 sequence (DNA): TGTGCCAGCAGTTTTAGGGGGGCACACAAAGAGACCCAGTACTTC. J is TRBJ2-5 and V is TRBV28; D may match TRBD1 or TRBD2 (6 bases each). CDR1 is MDHEN and CDR2 is SYDVKM in the germline V gene. Trimming took 3 bases from V and 3 from J, leaving 14 bases between them. The CDR3 contains 15 residues.